These T cell receptor beta chains were read from a single sample in a study of T cell changes during pregnancy in multiple sclerosis. Sequencing used immunoSEQ multiplex PCR; TCRdb keeps in-frame clones, though not all of them. The sample yields some 30,000 clones, about 87% seen once. The source was CD8+ T cells from peripheral blood mononuclear cells, collected before pregnancy. The receptors originated from a female donor with multiple sclerosis, enrolled in a pregnancy study. The CDR3 runs from the conserved cysteine through the conserved F or W. A D gene is named only where the DNA matches it firmly. Not every row has a clone size; where given, it reads once, few, many or a size class.

V gene	J gene	clone size	D gene	CDR3 DNA	CDR3 protein
TRBV5-6	TRBJ1-2	once	TRBD1	TGTGCCAGCAGCTGGGGGACAGGGCCCACTAACTATGGCTACACCTTC	CASSWGTGPTNYGYTF
TRBV7-9	TRBJ2-7	.	.	TGTGCCAGCAGCTTCGGGGGCGGGAGTTACGAGCAGTACTTC	CASSFGGGSYEQYF
TRBV28	TRBJ2-7	.	TRBD1	TGTGCCAGCAGTTTCGGACCGACAGGGGTCTACGAGCAGTACTTC	CASSFGPTGVYEQYF
TRBV11-3	TRBJ1-1	few	.	TGTGCGAGCGGAGGTTTAACTGAAGCTTTCTTT	CASGGLTEAFF
TRBV7-3	TRBJ2-7	.	.	TGTGCCAGCAGCTTACTGGGGGGAAACTACGAGCAGTACTTC	CASSLLGGNYEQYF
TRBV7-9	TRBJ1-4	.	.	TGTGCCAGCAGCTTACAGACAACTAATGAAAAACTGTTTTTT	CASSLQTTNEKLFF
TRBV19	TRBJ1-1	.	.	TGTGCCAGCAATAATCTGGGGGTAGGGGGCACTGAAGCTTTCTTT	CASNNLGVGGTEAFF
TRBV21-1	TRBJ1-6	.	.	TGTGCCAGCAGCAATCCCGGGACAAAGGGATCACCCCTCCACTTT	CASSNPGTKGSPLHF
TRBV15	TRBJ1-2	.	TRBD1	TGTGCCACCAGCAGAGAGGGACAGCCTTACTATGGCTACACCTTC	CATSREGQPYYGYTF
TRBV5-1	TRBJ2-5	.	.	TGCGCCAGCAGCTCCCTGGGGGGAGAGGTTCAAGAGACCCAGTACTTC	CASSSLGGEVQETQYF
TRBV5-1	TRBJ1-1	few	.	TGCGCCAGCAGCTTGTGGGGGGGGAACACTGAAGCTTTCTTT	CASSLWGGNTEAFF
TRBV27	TRBJ2-2	.	TRBD1	TGTGCCAGCAGTCCACCGACAGGGTTGACCGGGGAGCTGTTTTTT	CASSPPTGLTGELFF
TRBV19	TRBJ1-1	.	TRBD1	TGTGCCAGTAGTCCTCGGGACAGCCCGAGCACTGAAGCTTTCTTT	CASSPRDSPSTEAFF
TRBV6-5	TRBJ2-5	.	TRBD2	TGTGCCAGCAGTTATTTGGGCGGGAGGGGGGAGACCCAGTACTTC	CASSYLGGRGETQYF
TRBV4-3	TRBJ2-5	.	TRBD1	TGCGCCAGCAGCCCCGGGACAGGCTTACAAGAGACCCAGTACTTC	CASSPGTGLQETQYF
TRBV2	TRBJ1-2	.	TRBD1	TGTGCCAGTGGGGGACAGGCCGGGGCTAACTATGGCTACACCTTC	CASGGQAGANYGYTF